The clone carrying this T cell receptor beta chain was seen a handful of times. The data were taken from a study of identical twins. The CDR3 has 14 residues. CDR1 SGHRS and CDR2 YFSETQ come from the germline V gene. V lost 6 bases, J lost 2 bases, and 5 bases stayed unmatched. TCRdb re-analysed the 5' RACE reads in MiXCR, keeping a single row per CDR3 protein. The sample includes under 900,000 distinct CDR3 sequences, 15% to 20% seen only once; the top ten take roughly 13%. Separately, the same data were catalogued under a study of T cells expressing NK-cell markers. In that study: It was sorted CD3+CD56+NKG2C+, CD3+CD56+NKG2C- and CD3+CD56-NKG2C+ T cells that supplied the TCR beta repertoires. Dominant NKG2C+ clonotypes in about six donors made up about 1.0-7.5% of CD8+ T cells. These clonotypes additionally ranked first within the CD3+CD56-NKG2C+ fraction of a handful of donors.

The chain is built from TRBV5-1 and TRBJ2-3; 8 bases align to TRBD2. Source material: PBMCs. The TCR originated in a young woman in good health. As DNA, the CDR3 is TGCGCCAGCACAAGGACTAGCATCACAGATACGCAGTATTTT. It codes for CASTRTSITDTQYF.